This T cell receptor (beta chain) was recovered during a study of T-cell reconstitution after alpha-beta-depleted transplantation in children. Study-level points and caveats: Diversity of TCRbeta at day 60 was high in some patients, arising from surviving recipient T cells and thymic progenitors. Several hundred expanded graft clones reportedly gave rise to the alpha-beta T cells present about two months after transplant. Counts and diversity of T cells one year after transplant came mostly from newly produced T cells.

This clonotype was observed a few times. What it binds is not known. CDR1 and CDR2 from the germline V gene are SEHNR and FQNEAQ (reference sequence). This CDR3 contains 13 residues. Trimming shortened V by 1 base and J by 6 bases, and 9 bases separated the two germline ends. Preparing the TCRbeta library involved the use of unique molecular identifiers. TCRdb re-analysed the PCR reads in MiXCR, keeping a single row per CDR3 protein. The table includes about 460,000 distinct CDR3 sequences, 9.5% to 12% detected once. This TCR derives from a female patient aged 2-10 years who had a stem cell transplant for aplastic anemia, so the T cells may come from the graft donor. Here the sequenced sample was PBMCs, mostly from graft donor cells, taken 180 days after TCRalphabeta/CD19-depleted stem cell transplant. The chain couples TRBV7-9 to TRBJ1-1; D remains ambiguous. The CDR3 spells CASSLGPRSEAFF. In DNA form, the CDR3 reads TGTGCCAGCAGCTTAGGGCCCCGTTCTGAAGCTTTCTTT.